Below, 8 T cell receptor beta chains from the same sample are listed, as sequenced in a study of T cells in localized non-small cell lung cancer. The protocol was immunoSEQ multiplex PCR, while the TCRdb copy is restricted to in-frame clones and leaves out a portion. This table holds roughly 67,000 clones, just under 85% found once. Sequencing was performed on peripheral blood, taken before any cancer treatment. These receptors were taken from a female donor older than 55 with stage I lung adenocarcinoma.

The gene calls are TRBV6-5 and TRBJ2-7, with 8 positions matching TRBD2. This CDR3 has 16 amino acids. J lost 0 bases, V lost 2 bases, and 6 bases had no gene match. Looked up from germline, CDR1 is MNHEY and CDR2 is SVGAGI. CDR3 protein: CASSYGSGGSSYEQYF. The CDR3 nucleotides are TGTGCCAGCAGTTACGGGAGCGGGGGAAGCTCCTACGAGCAGTACTTC.

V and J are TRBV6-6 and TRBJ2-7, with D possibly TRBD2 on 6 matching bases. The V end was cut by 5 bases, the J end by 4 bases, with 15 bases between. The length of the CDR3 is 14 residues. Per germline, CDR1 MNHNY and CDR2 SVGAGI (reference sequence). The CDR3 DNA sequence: TGTGCCAGCAGTAACCGGGACTGGATTTACGAGCAGTACTTC. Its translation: CASSNRDWIYEQYF.

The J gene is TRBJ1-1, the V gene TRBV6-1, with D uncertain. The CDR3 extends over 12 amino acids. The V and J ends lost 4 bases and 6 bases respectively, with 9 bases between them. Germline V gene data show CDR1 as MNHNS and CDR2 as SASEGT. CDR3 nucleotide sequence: TGTGCCAGCAGTGGTCCGGGCCCTGAAGCTTTCTTT. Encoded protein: CASSGPGPEAFF.

DNA of the CDR3: TGTGCCAGCAGCTCGAGTGCGGTTAACTATGGCTACACCTTC. This encodes CASSSSAVNYGYTF. V and J are TRBV5-4 and TRBJ1-2; D unclear. There are 14 residues in the CDR3. The germline gives CDR1 SGHNT, CDR2 YYREEE (reference sequence). V was shortened by 3 bases and J by 1 base, with 10 bases between the two germline ends.

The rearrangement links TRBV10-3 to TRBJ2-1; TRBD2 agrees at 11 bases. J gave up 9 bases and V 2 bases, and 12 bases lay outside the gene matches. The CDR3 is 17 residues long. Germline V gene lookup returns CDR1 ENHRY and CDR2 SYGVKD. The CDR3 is CAISERGLSGGAGEQFF. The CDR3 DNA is TGTGCCATCAGTGAGAGGGGTCTTAGCGGGGGGGCCGGTGAGCAGTTCTTC.

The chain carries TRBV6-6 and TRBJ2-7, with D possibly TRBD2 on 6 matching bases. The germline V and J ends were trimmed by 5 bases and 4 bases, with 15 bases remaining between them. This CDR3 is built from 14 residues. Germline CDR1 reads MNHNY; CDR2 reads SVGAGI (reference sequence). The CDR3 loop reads CASSDGPGRYEQYF. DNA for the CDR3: TGTGCCAGCAGTGACGGACCGGGGAGGTACGAGCAGTACTTC.

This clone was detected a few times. The CDR3: CASSFSGSTDTQYF. The CDR3 DNA reads TGTGCCAGCAGCTTTAGCGGGAGCACAGATACGCAGTATTTT. The rearrangement joins TRBV11-3 to TRBJ2-3; TRBD2 agrees at 7 bases. V shed 3 bases, J shed 0 bases, and the junction held 0 bases outside the gene matches. The germline gives CDR1 SGHNT, CDR2 YENEEA. This CDR3 is 14 amino acids long.

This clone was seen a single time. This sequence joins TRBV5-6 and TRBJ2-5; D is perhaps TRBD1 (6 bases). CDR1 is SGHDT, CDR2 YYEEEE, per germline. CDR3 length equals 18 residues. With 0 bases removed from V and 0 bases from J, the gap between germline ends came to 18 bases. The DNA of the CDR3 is TGTGCCAGCAGCTTGGAGGATTTCGGACAGCCCCACCAAGAGACCCAGTACTTC. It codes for CASSLEDFGQPHQETQYF.